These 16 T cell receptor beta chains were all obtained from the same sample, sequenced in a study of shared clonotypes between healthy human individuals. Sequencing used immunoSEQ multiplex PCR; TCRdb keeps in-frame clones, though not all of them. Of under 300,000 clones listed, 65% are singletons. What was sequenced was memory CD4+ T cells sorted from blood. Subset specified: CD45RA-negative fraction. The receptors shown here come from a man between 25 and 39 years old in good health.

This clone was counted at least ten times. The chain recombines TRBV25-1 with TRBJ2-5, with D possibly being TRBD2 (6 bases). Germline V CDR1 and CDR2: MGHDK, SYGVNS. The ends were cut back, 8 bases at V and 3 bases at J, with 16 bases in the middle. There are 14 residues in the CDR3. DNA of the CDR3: TGTGCCAGCTTCGGGTCGGGCGGGGAAGAGACCCAGTACTTC. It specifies CASFGSGGEETQYF.

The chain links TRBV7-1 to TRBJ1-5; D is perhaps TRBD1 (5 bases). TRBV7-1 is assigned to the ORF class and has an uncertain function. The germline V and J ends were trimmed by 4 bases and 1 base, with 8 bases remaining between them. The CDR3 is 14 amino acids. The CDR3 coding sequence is TGTGCCAGCAGCTTAGAGGGGAGCAATCAGCCCCAGCATTTT. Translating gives CASSLEGSNQPQHF.

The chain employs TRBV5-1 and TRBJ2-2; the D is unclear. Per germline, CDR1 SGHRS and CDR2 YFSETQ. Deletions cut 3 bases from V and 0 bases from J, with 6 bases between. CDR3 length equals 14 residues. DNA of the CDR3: TGCGCCAGCAGCTCCACAGCGAACACCGGGGAGCTGTTTTTT. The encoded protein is CASSSTANTGELFF. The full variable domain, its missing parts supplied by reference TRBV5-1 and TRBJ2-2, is KAGVTQTPRYLIKTRGQQVTLSCSPISGHRSVSWYQQTPGQGLQFLFEYFSETQRNKGNFPGRFSGRQFSNSRSEMNVSTLELGDSALYLCASSSTANTGELFFGEGSRLTVL.

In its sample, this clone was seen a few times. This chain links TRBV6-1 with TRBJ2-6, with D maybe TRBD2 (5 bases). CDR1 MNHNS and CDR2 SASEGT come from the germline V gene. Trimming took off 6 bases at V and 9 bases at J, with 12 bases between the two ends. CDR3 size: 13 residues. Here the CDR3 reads CASSVGKDNVLTF. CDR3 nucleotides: TGTGCCAGCAGCGTCGGGAAGGACAACGTCCTGACTTTC.

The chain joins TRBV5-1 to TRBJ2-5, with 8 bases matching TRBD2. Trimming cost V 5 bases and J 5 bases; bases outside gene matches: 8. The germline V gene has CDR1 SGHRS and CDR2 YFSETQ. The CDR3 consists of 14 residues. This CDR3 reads CASSPRAGDETQYF. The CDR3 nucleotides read TGCGCCAGCAGTCCCAGAGCGGGAGACGAGACCCAGTACTTC.

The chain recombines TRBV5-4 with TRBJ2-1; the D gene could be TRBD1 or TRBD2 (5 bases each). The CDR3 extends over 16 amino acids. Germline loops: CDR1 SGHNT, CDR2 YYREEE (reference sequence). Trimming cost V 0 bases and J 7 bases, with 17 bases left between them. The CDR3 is CASSLGSSSGANEQFF. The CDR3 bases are TGTGCCAGCAGCTTGGGGTCGTCTTCCGGGGCGAATGAGCAGTTCTTC.

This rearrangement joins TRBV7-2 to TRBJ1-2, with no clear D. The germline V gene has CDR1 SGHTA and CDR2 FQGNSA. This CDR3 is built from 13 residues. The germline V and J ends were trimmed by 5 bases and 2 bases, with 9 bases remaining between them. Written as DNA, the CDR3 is TGTGCCAGCAGCCCCGAACAGAACTATGGCTACACCTTC. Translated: CASSPEQNYGYTF.

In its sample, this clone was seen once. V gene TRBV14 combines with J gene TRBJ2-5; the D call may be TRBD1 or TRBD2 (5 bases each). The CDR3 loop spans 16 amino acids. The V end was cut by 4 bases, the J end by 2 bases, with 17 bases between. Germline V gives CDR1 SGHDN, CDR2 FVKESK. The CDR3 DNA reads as TGTGCCAGCAGCCGCCTCGCAGGGCGGGCGCAAGAGACCCAGTACTTC. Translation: CASSRLAGRAQETQYF.

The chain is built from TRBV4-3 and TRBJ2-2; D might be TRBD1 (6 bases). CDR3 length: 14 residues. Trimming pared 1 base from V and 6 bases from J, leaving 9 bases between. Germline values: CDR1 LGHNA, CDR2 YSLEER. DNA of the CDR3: TGCGCCAGCAGCCAAGTTACAGGGTCCGGGGAGCTGTTTTTT. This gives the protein CASSQVTGSGELFF.

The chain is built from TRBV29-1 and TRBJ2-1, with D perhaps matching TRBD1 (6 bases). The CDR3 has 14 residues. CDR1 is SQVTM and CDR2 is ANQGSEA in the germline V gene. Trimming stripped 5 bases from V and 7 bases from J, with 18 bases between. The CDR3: CSVRTEPRLNEQFF. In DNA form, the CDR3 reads TGCAGCGTTCGGACAGAGCCACGTTTAAATGAGCAGTTCTTC.

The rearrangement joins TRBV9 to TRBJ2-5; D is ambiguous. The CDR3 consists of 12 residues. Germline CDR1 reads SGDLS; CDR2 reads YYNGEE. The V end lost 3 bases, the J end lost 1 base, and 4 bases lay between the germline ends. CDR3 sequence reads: CASSGIQETQYF. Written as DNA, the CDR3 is TGTGCCAGCAGCGGGATCCAAGAGACCCAGTACTTC.

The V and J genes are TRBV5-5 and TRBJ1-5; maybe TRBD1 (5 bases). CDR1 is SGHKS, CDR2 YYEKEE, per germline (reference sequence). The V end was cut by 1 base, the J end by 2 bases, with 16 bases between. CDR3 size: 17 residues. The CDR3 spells CASSLFPGTGGNQPQHF. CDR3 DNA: TGTGCCAGCAGCTTGTTTCCAGGGACGGGTGGCAATCAGCCCCAGCATTTT.

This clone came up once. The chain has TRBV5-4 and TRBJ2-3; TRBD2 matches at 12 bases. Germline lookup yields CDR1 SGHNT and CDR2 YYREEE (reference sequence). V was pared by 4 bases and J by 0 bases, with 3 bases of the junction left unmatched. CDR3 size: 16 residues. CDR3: CASSLLAGGSTDTQYF. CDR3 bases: TGTGCCAGCAGCCTCCTAGCGGGAGGGAGCACAGATACGCAGTATTTT.

Here the CDR3 reads CASRGSGNTEAFF. DNA for the CDR3: TGTGCCAGCAGGGGAAGCGGGAACACTGAAGCTTTCTTT. The V gene is TRBV27, the J gene TRBJ1-1; the D is unclear. V was clipped by 6 bases and J by 1 base, with 9 bases between them. The CDR3 contains 13 residues. Germline V gene lookup returns CDR1 MNHEY and CDR2 SMNVEV (reference sequence).

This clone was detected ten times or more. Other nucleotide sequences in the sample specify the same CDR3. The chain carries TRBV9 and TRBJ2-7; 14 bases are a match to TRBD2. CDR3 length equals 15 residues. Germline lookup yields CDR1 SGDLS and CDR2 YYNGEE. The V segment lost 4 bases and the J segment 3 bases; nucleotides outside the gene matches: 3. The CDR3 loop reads CASSTGTSGSYEQYF. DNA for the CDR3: TGTGCCAGCAGCACCGGGACTAGCGGGAGCTACGAGCAGTACTTC.

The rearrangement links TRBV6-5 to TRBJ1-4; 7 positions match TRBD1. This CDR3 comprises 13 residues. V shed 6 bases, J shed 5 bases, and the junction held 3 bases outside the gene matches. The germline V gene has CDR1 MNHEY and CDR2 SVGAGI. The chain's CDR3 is CASRTGVNEKLFF. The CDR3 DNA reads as TGTGCCAGCAGAACAGGGGTAAATGAAAAACTGTTTTTT.